Below, one T cell receptor (beta chain) is given with its context. This clone has at least ten counts. Its antigen is currently not known. Per-nucleotide qualities are absent, and no much larger clonotype sits a single base away. From the germline V gene (reference sequence), CDR1 is SGHNT and CDR2 is YYREEE. The CDR3 spans 14 residues, from the cysteine through the phenylalanine. CDR3 DNA only is kept here, 42 bases in frame from base 1. V trim: 5 bases; J trim: 3 bases; unmatched bases: 5. TCRbeta CDR3 regions were amplified from genomic DNA using the immunoSEQ Assay, a bias-controlled multiplex PCR. On the study's bioinformatics: Nucleated cell counts per sample were estimated from amplification of reference gene primers within the assay. To quantify the absolute abundance of each unique TCRbeta CDR3 rearrangement, sequence reads were collapsed and filtered. Productive Simpson clonality was computed per sample as the square root of Simpson's diversity index over productive rearrangements. Here the immuneACCESS table is served through TCRdb, limited to in-frame sequences with V and J called. Missing clones are a known gap in these copies; in checked studies unresolved V genes cover under half, and the rest lacks a known reason. D and trimming come from the DNA, and the V and J calls and clone size come from that table. The sample includes 150,000 to 200,000 clones, with about 81% observed a single time. Roughly 12% of the sample is in the top ten clones.

This sample stems from a study of blood T cell repertoires in COVID-19 (dated by TCRdb to between 2020 and 2021). Some background on the complete study: The collaborator samples originated in the United States, Italy and Spain and spanned the acute and convalescent phases of COVID-19. The repertoires were released in a freely available public database meant as a resource for research on the immune response to SARS-CoV-2. Where HLA class I and class II types were available, the types were taken from metadata supplied by the sample provider, not from assay-based typing. Deeply sampled blood TCRbeta repertoires from subjects exposed to, actively infected with, or recovered from COVID-19 were included in the dataset. The samples were drawn from two sources: the first 160 participants of the ongoing ImmuneRACE study, and about 1,300 subjects contributed by 6 global collaborators. The sample metadata nearly always contained a de-identified subject ID, COVID-19 status, age in years and sex. The material from the prospective study consisted of cDNA or gDNA derived from T cells, B-cell-depleted T cells, or PBMCs.

General conclusions and limits of the study: How much clinical and demographic metadata was included differed by source and by participant, and the metadata was provided uncurated.

One collaborating source in Seattle enrolled patients during active infection and followed them longitudinally through the course of disease. The collaborating institutions used their own protocols to collect whole blood in K2EDTA tubes. For TCRbeta analysis, collaborators shipped samples as frozen whole blood, isolated PBMCs, or DNA extracted from either of those sample types. The sequence was obtained from a woman older than 75 with COVID-19, enrolled during active disease. The chain employs TRBV5-4 and TRBJ2-5, and 9 junctional nucleotides match TRBD2. What was sequenced was peripheral blood. The DNA is as follows: TGTGCCAGCAGGGCGGGACTAGCAGAAGAGACCCAGTACTTC. It specifies CASRAGLAEETQYF.